Described below is a single T cell receptor (beta chain) sequence and its context. Its antigen is unidentified. Indicated treatment: about 20 received Ad26.COV2.S at low or high dose, single or two shots; about 5 received placebo; per-sample allocation not given. Sampling took place 63 days after the first vaccine or placebo injection. Method: immunoSEQ multiplex PCR; TCRdb's copy keeps in-frame clones and lacks some. The repertoire consists of roughly 240,000 clones, with roughly 90% occurring once and the leading ten covering around 10%. The CDR3 length is 15 residues. CDR1 and CDR2 from the germline V gene are KGHSH and LQKENI. Unmatched junction bases numbered 5, after V lost 3 bases and J lost 2 bases. The sample is drawn from a study of Ad26.COV2.S vaccination and SARS-CoV-2 variants. Study details: This donor came from the COV1001 trial of Ad26.COV2.S. Once, or twice with 56 days between doses, Ad26.COV2.S was given intramuscularly.

General observations from the study: It was vaccine recipients, not placebo recipients, who had the higher spike-specific TCR breadth. There was a possibility that the TCR breadth and depth analyses underestimated total T cell responses.

The source was peripheral blood, collected in a trial of Ad26.COV2.S vaccine versus placebo. The chain recombines TRBV18 with TRBJ2-3; 7 bases line up with TRBD1. This receptor was obtained from a person aged 18-60 years who received the Ad26.COV2.S COVID-19 vaccine or a placebo. CDR3 coding DNA: TGTGCCAGCTCACCCGCGGACAGGTTCACAGATACGCAGTATTTT. The encoded protein is CASSPADRFTDTQYF.